The present TCR beta chain was sequenced within a study of graft-versus-host responses after intestinal transplantation. This CDR3 contains 11 residues. Germline V gives CDR1 ENHRY, CDR2 SYGVKD. V lost 5 bases, J lost 7 bases, and 6 bases lay in between. As regards this clone: Its antigen is unidentified.

General study findings and limits: Among circulating GvH clones, peak levels were associated with early post-transplant declines in HvG clones.

Clones were read by immunoSEQ multiplex PCR, and TCRdb kept only the in-frame ones, dropping some. Among about 41,000 clones listed, roughly 95% were seen once. The starting material was unstimulated CD8+ T cells sorted from spleen or lymph node cells, obtained before transplant. This TCR was recovered from a human donor who was the organ donor for an intestinal transplant. This chain joins TRBV10-3 and TRBJ2-1, with no clear D. The CDR3 sequence: CAISKANEQFF. CDR3 sequence (DNA): TGTGCCATCAGTAAAGCAAATGAGCAGTTCTTC.